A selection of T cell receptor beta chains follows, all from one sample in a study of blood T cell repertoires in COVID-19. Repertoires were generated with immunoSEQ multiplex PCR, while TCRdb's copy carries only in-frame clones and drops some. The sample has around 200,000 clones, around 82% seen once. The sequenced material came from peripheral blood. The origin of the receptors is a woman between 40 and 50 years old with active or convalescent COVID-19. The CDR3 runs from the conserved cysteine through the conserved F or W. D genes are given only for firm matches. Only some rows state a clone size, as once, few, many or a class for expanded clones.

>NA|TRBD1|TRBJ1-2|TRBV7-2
CASSFRPQGVGYGYTF
TGTGCCAGCAGCTTTCGACCTCAGGGGGTTGGCTATGGCTACACCTTC
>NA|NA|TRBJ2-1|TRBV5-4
CASSLGGGPYNEQFF
TGTGCCAGCAGCTTAGGGGGGGGCCCATACAATGAGCAGTTCTTC
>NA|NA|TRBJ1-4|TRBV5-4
CASSLGYSTLEKLFF
TGTGCCAGCAGCTTGGGTTACAGCACCCTGGAAAAACTGTTTTTT
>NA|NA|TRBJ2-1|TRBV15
CATRGGGYNEQFF
TGTGCCACCCGAGGGGGGGGTTACAATGAGCAGTTCTTC
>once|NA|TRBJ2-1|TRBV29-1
CSVELVYNEQFF
TGCAGCGTTGAACTAGTTTACAATGAGCAGTTCTTC
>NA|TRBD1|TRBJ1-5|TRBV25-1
CASSDTNRGHKPQHF
TGTGCCAGCAGTGACACAAACAGGGGGCACAAGCCCCAGCATTTT
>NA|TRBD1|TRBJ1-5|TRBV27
CASSLLGQSNQPQHF
TGTGCCAGCAGTTTATTGGGACAGAGCAATCAGCCCCAGCATTTT
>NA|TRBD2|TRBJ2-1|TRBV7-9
CASREPGTSGGEQFF
TGTGCCAGCAGAGAACCCGGGACTAGCGGGGGGGAGCAGTTCTTC
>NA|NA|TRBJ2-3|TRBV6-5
CASRGGPKEGGTQYF
TGTGCCAGCAGGGGCGGACCGAAAGAAGGGGGTACGCAGTATTTT
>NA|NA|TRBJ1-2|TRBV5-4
CASSQPSPGYYGYTF
TGTGCCAGCAGCCAACCTTCGCCAGGGTACTATGGCTACACCTTC
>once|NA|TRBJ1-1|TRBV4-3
CASKNTRQGRLNTEAFF
TGCGCCAGCAAAAATACCCGGCAGGGAAGGTTGAACACTGAAGCTTTCTTT
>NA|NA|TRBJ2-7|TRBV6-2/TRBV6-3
CASSYEQGSYEQYF
TGTGCCAGCAGTTACGAGCAGGGTTCCTACGAGCAGTACTTC
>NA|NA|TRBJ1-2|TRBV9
CASSVETSPERVFDGYTF
TGTGCCAGCAGCGTAGAAACCAGCCCGGAGCGCGTCTTCGATGGCTACACCTTC
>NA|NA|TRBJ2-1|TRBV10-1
CASSRGYNEQFF
TGCGCCAGCAGCCGAGGGTACAATGAGCAGTTCTTC
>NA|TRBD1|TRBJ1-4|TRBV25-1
CASSANLYRGLGEKLFF
TGTGCCAGCAGCGCAAATCTATACAGGGGCTTAGGGGAAAAACTGTTTTTT
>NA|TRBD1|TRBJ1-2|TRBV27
CASSFSLGDSHSYGYTF
TGTGCCAGCAGTTTCAGCCTCGGGGACAGTCATTCCTATGGCTACACCTTC
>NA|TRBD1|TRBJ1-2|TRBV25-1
CASSEGTGGGYGYTF
TGTGCCAGCAGTGAGGGGACAGGGGGCGGCTATGGCTACACCTTC
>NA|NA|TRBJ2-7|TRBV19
CASSTQVADEQYF
TGTGCCAGTAGCACCCAGGTTGCTGACGAGCAGTACTTC
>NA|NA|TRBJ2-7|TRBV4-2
CASSQGTGSSYEQYF
TGTGCCAGCAGCCAAGGAACAGGGAGCTCCTACGAGCAGTACTTC
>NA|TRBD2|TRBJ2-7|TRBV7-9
CASSLLAGDEQYF
TGTGCCAGCAGCTTACTAGCGGGGGACGAGCAGTACTTC
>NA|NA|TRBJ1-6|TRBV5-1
CASSAAGEVNSPLHF
TGCGCCAGCAGCGCAGCGGGGGAAGTGAATTCACCCCTCCACTTT
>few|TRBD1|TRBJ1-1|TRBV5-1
CASSGWTGGTEAFF
TGCGCCAGCAGCGGATGGACAGGGGGCACTGAAGCTTTCTTT
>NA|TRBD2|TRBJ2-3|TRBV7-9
CASSSRLAGGFPDTQYF
TGTGCCAGCAGCTCACGACTAGCGGGAGGGTTCCCAGATACGCAGTATTTT
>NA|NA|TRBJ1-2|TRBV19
CASSIGAGLYNYGYTF
TGTGCCAGTAGTATAGGGGCAGGGCTTTATAACTATGGCTACACCTTC
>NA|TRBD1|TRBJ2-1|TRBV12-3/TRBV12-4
CASSGTGIEQFF
TGTGCCAGCAGCGGGACAGGGATTGAGCAGTTCTTC
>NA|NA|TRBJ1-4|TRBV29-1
CSVEPPKGRLEKLFF
TGCAGCGTTGAACCCCCCAAGGGGCGGTTGGAAAAACTGTTTTTT
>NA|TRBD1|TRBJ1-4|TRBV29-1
CSVAPGTDQATNEKLFF
TGCAGCGTTGCCCCCGGGACAGATCAAGCAACTAATGAAAAACTGTTTTTT
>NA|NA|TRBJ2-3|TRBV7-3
CASSFSGGSTDTQYF
TGTGCCAGCAGCTTTTCCGGGGGTAGCACAGATACGCAGTATTTT
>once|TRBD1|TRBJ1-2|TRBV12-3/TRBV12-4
CASSFRDSGYTF
TGTGCCAGCAGTTTCCGGGACAGCGGCTACACCTTC
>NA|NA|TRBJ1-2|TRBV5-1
CASSLAGDGYTF
TGCGCCAGCAGCTTGGCGGGAGATGGCTACACCTTC
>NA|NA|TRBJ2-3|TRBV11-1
CASSLEFLTDTQYF
TGTGCCAGCAGCTTAGAATTCCTCACAGATACGCAGTATTTT
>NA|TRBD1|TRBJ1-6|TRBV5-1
CASSRTGQGDSPLHF
TGCGCCAGCAGCAGGACAGGGCAGGGAGATTCACCCCTCCACTTT
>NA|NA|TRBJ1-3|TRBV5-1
CASSPLSVISGNTIYF
TGCGCCAGCAGCCCCCTATCCGTGATCTCTGGAAACACCATATATTTT
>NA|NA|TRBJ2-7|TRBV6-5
CASSYGAGVLYEQYF
TGTGCCAGCAGTTACGGGGCAGGAGTACTTTACGAGCAGTACTTC
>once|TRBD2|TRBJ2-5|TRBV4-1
CASSQLTSGRAETQYF
TGCGCCAGCAGCCAACTGACTAGCGGGAGGGCGGAGACCCAGTACTTC
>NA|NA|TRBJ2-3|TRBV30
CAWSGSTDTQYF
TGTGCCTGGAGTGGTTCGACAGATACGCAGTATTTT
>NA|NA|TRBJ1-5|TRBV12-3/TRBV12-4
CASTINQPQHF
TGTGCCAGCACCATCAATCAGCCCCAGCATTTT
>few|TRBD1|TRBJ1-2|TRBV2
CASSMSRTGDGYTF
TGTGCCAGCAGTATGAGTAGGACAGGGGATGGCTACACCTTC
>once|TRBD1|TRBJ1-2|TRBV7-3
CASSLIGQGAGGYTF
TGTGCCAGCAGCTTAATTGGACAGGGGGCCGGTGGCTACACCTTC
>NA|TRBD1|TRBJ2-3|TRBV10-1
CASSEQGVRTDTQYF
TGCGCCAGCAGTGAGCAGGGGGTCCGCACAGATACGCAGTATTTT
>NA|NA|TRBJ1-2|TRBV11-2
CASSPRAGDPLDGYTF
TGTGCCAGCAGCCCACGGGCAGGGGATCCTCTAGATGGCTACACCTTC
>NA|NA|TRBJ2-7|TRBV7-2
CASSMGHHSYEQYF
TGTGCCAGCAGCATGGGACACCACTCCTACGAGCAGTACTTC
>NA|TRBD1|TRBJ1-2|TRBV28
CASSPYRTGARNYGYTF
TGTGCCAGCAGTCCCTATCGGACAGGGGCCCGAAACTATGGCTACACCTTC
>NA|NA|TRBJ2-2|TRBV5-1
CASSSLLQGLNTGELFF
TGCGCCAGCAGCTCCCTCTTACAGGGCCTGAACACCGGGGAGCTGTTTTTT
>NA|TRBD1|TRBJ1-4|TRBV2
CASRYATGESEKLFF
TGTGCCAGCAGATATGCGACAGGGGAGTCTGAAAAACTGTTTTTT
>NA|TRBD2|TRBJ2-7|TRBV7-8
CASSPASGRDHEQYF
TGTGCCAGCAGCCCAGCTAGCGGGAGGGACCACGAGCAGTACTTC
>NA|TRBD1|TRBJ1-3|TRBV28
CASGEQGRNTIYF
TGTGCCAGCGGCGAACAGGGGAGAAACACCATATATTTT
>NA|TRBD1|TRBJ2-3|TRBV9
CASSALVTGETDTQYF
TGTGCCAGCAGCGCCCTCGTAACAGGGGAAACAGATACGCAGTATTTT
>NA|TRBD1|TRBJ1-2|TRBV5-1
CASSLEGDRNSTGYYGYTF
TGCGCCAGCAGCTTGGAGGGGGACAGGAATTCAACTGGGTACTATGGCTACACCTTC
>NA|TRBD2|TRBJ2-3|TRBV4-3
CASSQDSPWGRGGLTDTQYF
TGCGCCAGCAGCCAAGATTCCCCATGGGGGCGGGGGGGTTTAACGGATACGCAGTATTTT
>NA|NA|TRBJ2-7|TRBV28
CASSSYPYEQYF
TGTGCCAGCAGTTCCTACCCCTACGAGCAGTACTTC
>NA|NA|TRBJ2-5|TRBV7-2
CASSPQTGTQETQYF
TGTGCCAGCAGCCCGCAGACCGGGACACAAGAGACCCAGTACTTC
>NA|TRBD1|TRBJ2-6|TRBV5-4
CASLPGTGNSGANVLTF
TGTGCCAGCCTCCCTGGGACAGGCAACTCTGGGGCCAACGTCCTGACTTTC
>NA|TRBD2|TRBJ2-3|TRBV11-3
CASSAWGLADTDTQYF
TGTGCCAGCAGCGCCTGGGGACTAGCGGATACAGATACGCAGTATTTT
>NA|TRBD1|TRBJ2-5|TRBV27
CASSLGTGATQYF
TGTGCCAGCAGTTTGGGGACAGGAGCGACCCAGTACTTC
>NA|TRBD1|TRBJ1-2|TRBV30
CAWSRRQGGGYTF
TGTGCCTGGAGTCGGCGACAGGGGGGTGGCTACACCTTC
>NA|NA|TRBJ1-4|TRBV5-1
CASSLKQGGLNEKLFF
TGCGCCAGCAGCTTGAAACAGGGCGGCCTTAATGAAAAACTGTTTTTT
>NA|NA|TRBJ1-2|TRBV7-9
CASSPDSSLYGYTF
TGTGCCAGCAGCCCTGACAGTTCTCTTTATGGCTACACCTTC
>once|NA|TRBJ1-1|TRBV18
CASSPNRGDPTEAFF
TGTGCCAGCTCACCTAACCGAGGAGACCCCACTGAAGCTTTCTTT